The TCR beta chain under discussion was sequenced for a study of cytomegalovirus exposure and HLA in healthy donors. The PCR ran on 60 Vbeta and 13 Jbeta primers. TCRdb's table, derived via immunoSEQ multiplex PCR, lists solely in-frame clones and lacks some. In the table there are 95,000 to 100,000 clones, 60% to 80% of which are singletons. Unmatched junction bases numbered 8, after V lost 4 bases and J lost 1 base. The CDR3 runs 16 residues. Germline V gene sequence: CDR1 LNHDA, CDR2 SQIVND (reference sequence). This sequence was found in a woman in her fifties or sixties in good health and CMV-seropositive. The specimen was PBMCs. The rearrangement uses TRBV19 and TRBJ2-7, with TRBD1 identical over 9 bases. The CDR3 nucleotides read TGTGCCAGTAGTACCGGGACAGGGAGTATGTCCTACGAGCAGTACTTC. As protein: CASSTGTGSMSYEQYF. Drawing the rest from reference TRBV19 and TRBJ2-7, the complete variable domain is DGGITQSPKYLFRKEGQNVTLSCEQNLNHDAMYWYRQDPGQGLRLIYYSQIVNDFQKGDIAEGYSVSREKKESFPLTVTSAQKNPTAFYLCASSTGTGSMSYEQYFGPGTRLTVT.